This T cell receptor beta chain was documented in a study of cytomegalovirus exposure and HLA in healthy donors. With 60 Vbeta and 13 Jbeta primers, the PCR was carried out. TCRdb keeps only in-frame clones here, not all; method: immunoSEQ multiplex PCR. Here the sample spans roughly 90,000 clones, over 65% being singletons. General study points: Certain sequence variants were highly shared and formed a cluster, and this cluster was likely a sequencing artifact.

This clone was observed a handful of times. The antigen is undetermined. The CDR3 loop spans 14 amino acids. Germline loops: CDR1 SGHRS, CDR2 YFSETQ. V lost 0 bases and J lost 12, with 19 bases in between. The receptor comes from a woman aged 40-49 years in good health and CMV-seropositive. The rearrangement joins TRBV5-1 to TRBJ2-7, with D possibly TRBD2 on 6 matching bases. The sample consisted of PBMCs. Here the CDR3 DNA reads TGCGCCAGCAGCTTGGTCGAGGGCCAAGGGACTGCGTACTTC. Residues: CASSLVEGQGTAYF.